This T cell receptor (beta chain) came from a study of Ad26.COV2.S vaccination and SARS-CoV-2 variants. Trimming took off 3 bases at V and 5 bases at J, with 20 bases between the two ends. CDR1 and CDR2 (germline): KGHSH, LQKENI. CDR3 length: 17 residues. About this clone: Its antigen is unknown.

The treatment denotes: 15 to 20 received Ad26.COV2.S at low or high dose, single or two shots; 5 received placebo; per-sample allocation not given. Each sample was drawn 63 days after the first injection (of vaccine or placebo). An Ad26 vector expressing Wuhan-strain SARS-CoV-2 spike served as the vaccine. TCRdb keeps only in-frame clones here, not all; method: immunoSEQ multiplex PCR. The repertoire holds some 340,000 clones, roughly 86% seen once, with roughly 2.1% in the top ten. General study results and limits: There was a possibility that the TCR breadth and depth analyses underestimated total T cell responses. The placebo group had lower spike-specific TCR breadth than the vaccine recipients did.

V is TRBV18 and J is TRBJ2-1, with TRBD1 as a possible D gene (6 bases). The receptor's source is a person between 18 and 59 years old who received the Ad26.COV2.S COVID-19 vaccine or a placebo. Here the sequenced sample was peripheral blood, taken in a trial of Ad26.COV2.S vaccine versus placebo. The CDR3 loop is CASSPLAQGFGHNEQFF. CDR3 DNA: TGTGCCAGCTCACCTCTAGCTCAGGGGTTCGGACACAATGAGCAGTTCTTC. Using reference TRBV18 and TRBJ2-1 for the parts outside the CDR3, the full variable domain is NAGVMQNPRHLVRRRGQEARLRCSPMKGHSHVYWYRQLPEEGLKFMVYLQKENIIDESGMPKERFSAEFPKEGPSILRIQQVVRGDSAAYFCASSPLAQGFGHNEQFFGPGTRLTVL.